Below are 15 T cell receptor beta chains sequenced from a single sample in a study of shared clonotypes between healthy human individuals. Generated by immunoSEQ multiplex PCR, the TCRdb table keeps only in-frame clones and is missing some. Of roughly 2 million clones in the sample, around 95% were seen once. Input material: naive CD4+ T cells sorted from blood. Subset indicated: CD45RA+ positively selected. The receptors stem from a young man in good health.

The chain employs TRBV30 and TRBJ2-4; tentatively, D is TRBD2 (6 bases). V shed 3 bases and J shed 6 bases, with 15 bases lying between them. The length of the CDR3 is 14 residues. Germline V CDR1 and CDR2: GTSNPN, SVGIG (reference sequence). The CDR3 protein is CAWSRYGGLNIQYF. Written as DNA, the CDR3 is TGTGCCTGGAGCCGCTACGGGGGTTTAAACATTCAGTACTTC.

This clone was detected once. The chain carries TRBV9 and TRBJ2-1, with D perhaps being TRBD1 or TRBD2 (6 bases each). The CDR3 runs to 15 residues. The germline V gene encodes CDR1 SGDLS and CDR2 YYNGEE. Trimming cost V 2 bases and J 8 bases, with 17 bases left between them. The CDR3 reads CASSVELARGDEQFF. The CDR3 DNA is TGTGCCAGCAGCGTTGAACTAGCCAGGGGAGATGAGCAGTTCTTC.

Regarding this clone: This sample also contains other DNA sequences that code for the same CDR3. The V gene is TRBV18, the J gene TRBJ2-5; D unresolved. Germline CDR1 reads KGHSH; CDR2 reads LQKENI. With 3 bases removed from V and 4 bases from J, the gap between germline ends came to 6 bases. The CDR3 contains 12 residues. The CDR3 loop reads CASSPEGETQYF. CDR3 in DNA: TGTGCCAGCTCACCGGAAGGAGAGACCCAGTACTTC.

The gene calls are TRBV27 and TRBJ1-1; 10 nucleotides agree with TRBD1. The CDR3 runs to 16 residues. Trimming removed 8 bases from V and 1 base from J; junction bases left unmatched: 10. Germline V CDR1 and CDR2: MNHEY, SMNVEV (reference sequence). CDR3 DNA: TGTGCCAGCTGGTCCGGGACAGGGGAGGGGAACACTGAAGCTTTCTTT. Translation: CASWSGTGEGNTEAFF.

The chain uses TRBV21-1 and TRBJ2-5. TRBV21-1 is flagged as a pseudogene. This CDR3 has 15 residues. Here the CDR3 DNA reads TGTGCCAGCAGCAAAGCAAGGACGGCAAAAGAGACCCAGTACTTC. It yields the protein CASSKARTAKETQYF.

The gene calls are TRBV21-1 and TRBJ2-7; the table's D call of TRBD2 was not tested on the DNA. TRBV21-1 is a listed pseudogene. The CDR3 has 14 residues. Here the CDR3 reads CASRLGGPTYEQYF. The CDR3 coding sequence is TGTGCCAGCAGACTGGGGGGGCCTACCTACGAGCAGTACTTC.

This chain joins TRBV15 and TRBJ1-1; TRBD1 matches 7 bases. The V gene's germline CDR1 is LNHNV and CDR2 YYDKDF (reference sequence). This CDR3 comprises 16 residues. After removal of 0 bases from V and 4 bases from J, the junction contained 8 bases not matched to a gene. The CDR3 DNA follows: TGTGCCACCAGCAGAGATCCCCAGGGGGGAGGCACTGAAGCTTTCTTT. It specifies CATSRDPQGGGTEAFF.

The J gene is TRBJ1-6, the V gene TRBV7-9; no clear D. CDR3 size: 14 residues. The germline V gene encodes CDR1 SEHNR and CDR2 FQNEAQ (reference sequence). Trimming took off 3 bases at V and 9 bases at J, with 12 bases between the two ends. In nucleotides, the CDR3 is TGTGCCAGCAGCTTCGGTACAGTCAGTTCACCCCTCCACTTT. It codes for CASSFGTVSSPLHF.

The rearrangement joins TRBV30 to TRBJ2-3; D uncertain. The germline V gene has CDR1 GTSNPN and CDR2 SVGIG (reference sequence). The V and J ends lost 0 bases and 0 bases respectively, with 10 bases between them. The CDR3 consists of 15 residues. The CDR3 DNA follows: TGTGCCTGGAGTGTGGGCGGAGCTAGCACAGATACGCAGTATTTT. Its translation: CAWSVGGASTDTQYF.

With regard to this clone: This same CDR3 is encoded by further DNA sequences in the sample. V and J are TRBV6-6 and TRBJ1-2; D gene uncertain. This CDR3 comprises 13 residues. V was cut by 6 bases and J by 4 bases, with 12 bases left in between. Per germline, CDR1 MNHNY and CDR2 SVGAGI (reference sequence). The CDR3: CASSLGLAYGYTF. Here the CDR3 DNA reads TGTGCCAGCAGCTTGGGCCTAGCCTATGGCTACACCTTC.

J is TRBJ1-5 and V is TRBV6-1, with 10 bases aligning to TRBD1. Germline CDR1 reads MNHNS; CDR2 reads SASEGT. The CDR3 is 15 amino acids. The V segment lost 8 bases and the J segment 1 base; nucleotides outside the gene matches: 5. The CDR3 protein is CASGRDRGSNQPQHF. CDR3 nucleotides: TGTGCCAGCGGAAGGGACAGGGGAAGCAATCAGCCCCAGCATTTT.

This rearrangement joins TRBV4-1 to TRBJ2-3; a possible D gene is TRBD2 (6 bases). Germline assignment: CDR1 MGHRA and CDR2 YSYEKL. There are 16 residues in the CDR3. Trimming stripped 3 bases from V and 2 bases from J, with 15 bases between. CDR3 region: CASSQTQLAYTDTQYF. The CDR3 region has the DNA TGCGCCAGCAGCCAGACACAGCTAGCGTACACAGATACGCAGTATTTT.

The V and J genes are TRBV18 and TRBJ1-5, with TRBD1 matching over 7 bases. After removal of 2 bases from V and 5 bases from J, the junction contained 3 bases not matched to a gene. Germline V gives CDR1 KGHSH, CDR2 LQKENI. The CDR3 runs 14 residues. The CDR3 region is CASSPAGGDQPQHF. The CDR3 nucleotides read TGTGCCAGCTCACCAGCAGGGGGTGATCAGCCCCAGCATTTT.

V usage is TRBV10-3 and J usage is TRBJ2-7, with D perhaps matching TRBD1 (6 bases). Germline V gene data show CDR1 as ENHRY and CDR2 as SYGVKD. The CDR3 is made up of 13 amino acids. The V gene lost 3 bases and the J gene lost 8 bases, with 14 bases spanning the gap. The CDR3 nucleotides are TGTGCCATCAGTGACTTCGACCAGGGGAAGCAGTACTTC. Its translation is CAISDFDQGKQYF.

The rearrangement uses TRBV5-5 and TRBJ2-1, with 10 bases identical to TRBD1. Trimming removed 3 bases from V and 4 bases from J; junction bases left unmatched: 4. CDR3 length: 15 amino acids. CDR1 and CDR2 (germline): SGHKS, YYEKEE (reference sequence). CDR3 loop: CASSWDRGLYNEQFF. The CDR3 DNA reads TGTGCCAGCAGCTGGGACAGGGGATTATACAATGAGCAGTTCTTC. Together with reference TRBV5-5 and TRBJ2-1, the CDR3 gives the full variable domain: DAGVTQSPTHLIKTRGQQVTLRCSPISGHKSVSWYQQVLGQGPQFIFQYYEKEERGRGNFPDRFSARQFPNYSSELNVNALLLGDSALYLCASSWDRGLYNEQFFGPGTRLTVL.